This TCR beta chain was documented in a study of blood T cells in healthy people across ages. PCR was performed a second time for about 7 to 11 cycles using a sample-barcoded 5' primer and a J-beta primer mix. Samples each returned at least 2.5 million CDR3-containing paired-end reads. One entry per CDR3 protein results from TCRdb running MiXCR on the 5' RACE reads. The top ten hold over 9% of the sample, which has 1.5 million to 2 million distinct CDR3 sequences, about 35% seen once. Remarks on this clonotype: Its matching antigen is unknown.

The V gene lost 2 bases and the J gene lost 3 bases, with 13 bases spanning the gap. This CDR3 region has 15 residues. Germline lookup yields CDR1 SEHNR and CDR2 FQNEAQ (reference sequence). Study findings and constraints: Any conclusive comparison of naive versus antigen-experienced cells was prevented by using unsorted PBMCs. Diversity was higher, and naive CD4+ cells more numerous, in long-lived donors than in aged donors.

Total RNA was isolated from each sample in quantities of at least 6 micrograms. V usage is TRBV7-9 and J usage is TRBJ1-1, with D possibly matching TRBD1 (5 bases). The sequence came from a woman under 40 in good health. Material for sequencing was blood. CDR3 in DNA: TGTGCCAGCAGCTTATCCGGACGGGGGGACACTGAAGCTTTCTTT. Translated, it gives CASSLSGRGDTEAFF.